This entry is about one T cell receptor beta chain. The data are from a study of cytomegalovirus exposure and HLA in healthy donors. Germline values: CDR1 MNHNS, CDR2 SASEGT. V lost 0 bases and J lost 6, with 12 bases in between. This CDR3 has 14 amino acids. Both 60 Vbeta primers and 13 Jbeta primers went into the PCR. The data were produced by immunoSEQ multiplex PCR, yet TCRdb's version contains in-frame clones alone and is incomplete. The repertoire includes approximately 130,000 clones, 60% to 80% of them detected once, and 2.6% sits in the top ten. The V call is TRBV6-1, the J call TRBJ2-7; tentatively, D is TRBD1 (6 bases). Sequences were obtained from PBMCs. This TCR came from a woman aged 60 to 75 in good health and CMV-seropositive. DNA for the CDR3: TGTGCCAGCAGTGAAGCACAGGGTTCGGTCGAGCAGTACTTC. It translates to CASSEAQGSVEQYF.